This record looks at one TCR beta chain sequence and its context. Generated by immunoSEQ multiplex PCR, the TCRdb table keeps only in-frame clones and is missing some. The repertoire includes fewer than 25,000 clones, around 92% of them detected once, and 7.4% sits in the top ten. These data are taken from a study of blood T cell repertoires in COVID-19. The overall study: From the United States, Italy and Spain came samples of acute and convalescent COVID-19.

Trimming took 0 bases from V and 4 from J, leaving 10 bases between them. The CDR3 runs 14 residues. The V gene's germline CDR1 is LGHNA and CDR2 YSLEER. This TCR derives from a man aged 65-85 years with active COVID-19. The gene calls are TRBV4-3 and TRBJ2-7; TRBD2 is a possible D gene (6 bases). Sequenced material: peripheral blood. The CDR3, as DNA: TGCGCCAGCAGCCAAGATAGGAGCGGGTACGAGCAGTACTTC. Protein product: CASSQDRSGYEQYF.